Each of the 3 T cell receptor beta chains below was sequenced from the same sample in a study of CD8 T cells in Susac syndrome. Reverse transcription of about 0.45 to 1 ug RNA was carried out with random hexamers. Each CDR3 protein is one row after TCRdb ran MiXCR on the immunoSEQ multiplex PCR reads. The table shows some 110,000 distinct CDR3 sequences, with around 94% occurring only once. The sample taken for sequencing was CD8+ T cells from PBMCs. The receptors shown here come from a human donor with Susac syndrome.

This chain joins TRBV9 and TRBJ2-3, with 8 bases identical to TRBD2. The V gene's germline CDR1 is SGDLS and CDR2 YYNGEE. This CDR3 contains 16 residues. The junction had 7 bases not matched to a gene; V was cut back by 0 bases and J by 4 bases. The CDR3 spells CASSVVTGGSADTQYF. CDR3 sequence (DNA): TGTGCCAGCAGCGTAGTCACGGGGGGGTCGGCAGATACGCAGTATTTT.

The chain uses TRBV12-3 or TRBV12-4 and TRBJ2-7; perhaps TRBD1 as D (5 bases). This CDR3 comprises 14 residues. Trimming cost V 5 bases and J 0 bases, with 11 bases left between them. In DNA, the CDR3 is TGTGCCAGCAGTCCACAGGCCCTCTCCTACGAGCAGTACTTC. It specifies CASSPQALSYEQYF.

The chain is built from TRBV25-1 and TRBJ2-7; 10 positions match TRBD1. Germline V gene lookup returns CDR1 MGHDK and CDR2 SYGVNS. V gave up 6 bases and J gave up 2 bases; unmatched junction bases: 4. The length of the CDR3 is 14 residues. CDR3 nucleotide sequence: TGTGCCAGCAGCCGGACAGGGGGAACCTACGAGCAGTACTTC. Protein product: CASSRTGGTYEQYF.